These T cell receptor beta chains were read from a single sample in a study of CD8 T cells in Susac syndrome. TCRdb re-analysed the immunoSEQ multiplex PCR reads in MiXCR, keeping a single row per CDR3 protein. The repertoire holds 180,000 or so distinct CDR3 sequences, with around 94% as singletons. Sequencing used CD4+ T cells from PBMCs. The source of these receptors is a human donor in good health. Each CDR3 is given with its conserved first and last residue. The order of the fields is J gene, V gene, clone size, D gene, CDR3 protein, CDR3 DNA. A D gene is named only where the DNA matches it firmly. The size of a clone is reported for some rows only, either as once, few or many, or as a class for expanded clones.

J gene: TRBJ1-1
V gene: TRBV3-1
clone size: .
D gene: .
CDR3 protein: CASSQEGNTEAFF
CDR3 DNA: TGTGCCAGCAGCCAAGAAGGTAACACTGAAGCTTTCTTT

J gene: TRBJ2-7
V gene: TRBV30
clone size: .
D gene: TRBD2
CDR3 protein: CAWSSAGGRQYF
CDR3 DNA: TGTGCCTGGAGTTCAGCGGGGGGCCGTCAGTACTTC

J gene: TRBJ1-1
V gene: TRBV29-1
clone size: .
D gene: .
CDR3 protein: CRANPDENTEAFF
CDR3 DNA: TGCAGAGCCAACCCGGACGAGAACACTGAAGCTTTCTTT

J gene: TRBJ1-5
V gene: TRBV10-3
clone size: .
D gene: .
CDR3 protein: CAISEDNYQPQHF
CDR3 DNA: TGTGCCATCAGTGAGGACAATTATCAGCCCCAGCATTTT

J gene: TRBJ2-7
V gene: TRBV29-1
clone size: .
D gene: TRBD1
CDR3 protein: CSVSDRVAYEQYF
CDR3 DNA: TGCAGCGTATCGGACAGGGTCGCCTACGAGCAGTACTTC

J gene: TRBJ2-1
V gene: TRBV20-1
clone size: few
D gene: .
CDR3 protein: CSAQPGVDEQFF
CDR3 DNA: TGCAGTGCTCAGCCTGGGGTCGATGAGCAGTTCTTC

J gene: TRBJ1-6
V gene: TRBV9
clone size: .
D gene: .
CDR3 protein: CASSAGQSYNSPLHF
CDR3 DNA: TGTGCCAGCAGCGCCGGACAGTCCTATAATTCACCCCTCCACTTT

J gene: TRBJ1-6
V gene: TRBV18
clone size: few
D gene: TRBD1
CDR3 protein: CASSLGTGVNSPLHF
CDR3 DNA: TGTGCCAGCTCACTCGGGACAGGGGTTAATTCACCCCTCCACTTT

J gene: TRBJ2-2
V gene: TRBV30
clone size: .
D gene: .
CDR3 protein: CAGRTEYTGELFF
CDR3 DNA: TGTGCCGGAAGGACAGAATACACCGGGGAGCTGTTTTTT

J gene: TRBJ2-3
V gene: TRBV6-2/TRBV6-3
clone size: .
D gene: TRBD2
CDR3 protein: CASSRTSGRTDTQYF
CDR3 DNA: TGTGCCAGCAGCCGGACTAGCGGACGCACAGATACGCAGTATTTT

J gene: TRBJ2-7
V gene: TRBV3-1
clone size: .
D gene: TRBD1
CDR3 protein: CASSVQGAPYEQYF
CDR3 DNA: TGTGCCAGCAGCGTCCAGGGGGCCCCCTACGAGCAGTACTTC

J gene: TRBJ2-3
V gene: TRBV6-6
clone size: .
D gene: .
CDR3 protein: CASSGDTDTQYF
CDR3 DNA: TGTGCCAGCAGCGGGGACACAGATACGCAGTATTTT

J gene: TRBJ1-1
V gene: TRBV14
clone size: .
D gene: .
CDR3 protein: CASSPQWNTEAFF
CDR3 DNA: TGTGCCAGCAGCCCGCAGTGGAACACTGAAGCTTTCTTT

J gene: TRBJ1-1
V gene: TRBV18
clone size: .
D gene: .
CDR3 protein: CASSPPTGPEAFF
CDR3 DNA: TGTGCCAGCTCACCACCCACAGGCCCTGAAGCTTTCTTT

J gene: TRBJ1-1
V gene: TRBV6-7
clone size: .
D gene: .
CDR3 protein: CASSTGLRTEAFF
CDR3 DNA: TGTGCCAGCAGTACAGGGTTACGGACTGAAGCTTTCTTT

J gene: TRBJ1-2
V gene: TRBV9
clone size: .
D gene: TRBD1
CDR3 protein: CASSPGQGAYGYTF
CDR3 DNA: TGTGCCAGCAGCCCGGGACAGGGCGCCTATGGCTACACCTTC

J gene: TRBJ1-1
V gene: TRBV7-2
clone size: few
D gene: .
CDR3 protein: CASSQYRVDTEAFF
CDR3 DNA: TGTGCCAGCAGCCAATACAGGGTGGACACTGAAGCTTTCTTT

J gene: TRBJ1-5
V gene: TRBV12-3/TRBV12-4
clone size: .
D gene: .
CDR3 protein: CASSPGRRIHQPQHF
CDR3 DNA: TGTGCCAGCAGCCCGGGACGGAGGATACATCAGCCCCAGCATTTT

J gene: TRBJ1-2
V gene: TRBV4-2
clone size: .
D gene: TRBD1
CDR3 protein: CASNPGQGDYGYTF
CDR3 DNA: TGTGCCAGCAATCCGGGACAGGGAGACTATGGCTACACCTTC

J gene: TRBJ1-2
V gene: TRBV25-1
clone size: .
D gene: .
CDR3 protein: CASSDLRAGYTF
CDR3 DNA: TGTGCCAGCAGTGACCTGCGGGCTGGCTACACCTTC

J gene: TRBJ2-6
V gene: TRBV10-3
clone size: .
D gene: .
CDR3 protein: CAISEPTGTGANVLTF
CDR3 DNA: TGTGCCATCAGTGAGCCCACAGGGACTGGGGCCAACGTCCTGACTTTC

J gene: TRBJ2-1
V gene: TRBV6-4
clone size: .
D gene: TRBD1
CDR3 protein: CASSLDRGPQNEQFF
CDR3 DNA: TGTGCCAGCTCCCTGGACAGGGGGCCCCAGAATGAGCAGTTCTTC

J gene: TRBJ2-5
V gene: TRBV29-1
clone size: .
D gene: .
CDR3 protein: CSVERTALQETQYF
CDR3 DNA: TGCAGCGTTGAGCGGACAGCGCTCCAAGAGACCCAGTACTTC

J gene: TRBJ2-5
V gene: TRBV7-8
clone size: .
D gene: .
CDR3 protein: CASSWSWQTFLKETQYF
CDR3 DNA: TGTGCCAGCAGCTGGTCGTGGCAAACATTCCTTAAAGAGACCCAGTACTTC

J gene: TRBJ1-2
V gene: TRBV7-8
clone size: .
D gene: TRBD1
CDR3 protein: CASSQIQGAGGYTF
CDR3 DNA: TGTGCCAGCAGCCAGATACAGGGGGCGGGTGGCTACACCTTC

J gene: TRBJ2-5
V gene: TRBV3-1
clone size: .
D gene: TRBD2
CDR3 protein: CASSQVGTISLGGTQYF
CDR3 DNA: TGTGCCAGCAGCCAAGTGGGGACTATAAGTTTGGGGGGGACCCAGTACTTC

J gene: TRBJ2-5
V gene: TRBV29-1
clone size: .
D gene: .
CDR3 protein: CSVVGGLETQYF
CDR3 DNA: TGCAGCGTTGTTGGTGGGCTGGAGACCCAGTACTTC

J gene: TRBJ2-1
V gene: TRBV5-6
clone size: .
D gene: TRBD1
CDR3 protein: CASGQGFRGKYNEQFF
CDR3 DNA: TGTGCCAGCGGACAGGGTTTCCGGGGGAAATACAATGAGCAGTTCTTC

J gene: TRBJ2-7
V gene: TRBV30
clone size: .
D gene: TRBD2
CDR3 protein: CAWSLAGGPRDRYEQYF
CDR3 DNA: TGTGCCTGGAGTCTAGCGGGGGGGCCCAGAGACCGATACGAGCAGTACTTC

J gene: TRBJ1-3
V gene: TRBV29-1
clone size: .
D gene: .
CDR3 protein: CSARTTTYTGNTIYF
CDR3 DNA: TGCAGCGCCAGAACGACCACCTACACTGGAAACACCATATATTTT

J gene: TRBJ1-5
V gene: TRBV20-1
clone size: once
D gene: .
CDR3 protein: CSARDPGGGFDNQPQHF
CDR3 DNA: TGCAGTGCTAGAGATCCGGGAGGCGGGTTTGACAATCAGCCCCAGCATTTT

J gene: TRBJ1-6
V gene: TRBV6-2/TRBV6-3
clone size: few
D gene: .
CDR3 protein: CASSYVYQISPLHF
CDR3 DNA: TGTGCCAGCAGTTACGTATACCAGATTTCACCCCTCCACTTT

J gene: TRBJ2-7
V gene: TRBV4-3
clone size: .
D gene: TRBD2
CDR3 protein: CASSQGLAASYEQYF
CDR3 DNA: TGCGCCAGCAGCCAAGGACTAGCGGCTTCCTACGAGCAGTACTTC

J gene: TRBJ2-3
V gene: TRBV5-6
clone size: .
D gene: .
CDR3 protein: CASSLSSTDTQYF
CDR3 DNA: TGTGCCAGCAGCTTGTCCAGCACAGATACGCAGTATTTT

J gene: TRBJ1-6
V gene: TRBV20-1
clone size: .
D gene: .
CDR3 protein: CSATPQGGANSPLHF
CDR3 DNA: TGCAGTGCTACCCCCCAGGGAGGCGCGAATTCACCCCTCCACTTT

J gene: TRBJ2-5
V gene: TRBV9
clone size: .
D gene: .
CDR3 protein: CASSVDIGGRETQYF
CDR3 DNA: TGTGCCAGCAGCGTAGATATCGGGGGGCGAGAGACCCAGTACTTC

J gene: TRBJ2-5
V gene: TRBV28
clone size: .
D gene: .
CDR3 protein: CASRSGLETQYF
CDR3 DNA: TGTGCCAGCAGGTCGGGGCTAGAGACCCAGTACTTC

J gene: TRBJ2-3
V gene: TRBV30
clone size: .
D gene: .
CDR3 protein: CAWRTTDTQYF
CDR3 DNA: TGTGCCTGGAGGACAACAGATACGCAGTATTTT

J gene: TRBJ2-5
V gene: TRBV19
clone size: .
D gene: .
CDR3 protein: CASSTGRGGETQYF
CDR3 DNA: TGTGCCAGTAGTACGGGGCGGGGTGGAGAGACCCAGTACTTC

J gene: TRBJ2-2
V gene: TRBV7-3
clone size: .
D gene: .
CDR3 protein: CASSLGLRGELFF
CDR3 DNA: TGTGCCAGCAGCTTAGGCCTCCGCGGGGAGCTGTTTTTT

J gene: TRBJ2-3
V gene: TRBV5-1
clone size: .
D gene: TRBD2
CDR3 protein: CASKSGGPTDTQYF
CDR3 DNA: TGCGCCAGCAAAAGCGGGGGGCCCACAGATACGCAGTATTTT

J gene: TRBJ2-7
V gene: TRBV3-1
clone size: .
D gene: .
CDR3 protein: CASSQAHGGNYEQYF
CDR3 DNA: TGTGCCAGCAGCCAAGCTCACGGAGGAAACTACGAGCAGTACTTC

J gene: TRBJ1-1
V gene: TRBV20-1
clone size: .
D gene: .
CDR3 protein: CSASPGHLNTEAFF
CDR3 DNA: TGCAGTGCTAGTCCGGGACACCTGAACACTGAAGCTTTCTTT